These 23 T cell receptor beta chains came from one sample sequenced in a study of identical twins. From the 5' RACE reads, TCRdb called clonotypes with MiXCR, one entry per CDR3 protein. Of 500,000 to 550,000 distinct CDR3 sequences listed, 20% to 25% are singletons. In addition, the sample was reused for a study of yellow fever vaccine responses in identical twins.

Input material: CD4+ T cells sorted from blood. The receptor source for this set is a woman aged 18-30 years in good health.

This clonotype has a count of ten or more. V usage is TRBV12-3 or TRBV12-4 and J usage is TRBJ2-7, with a weak D call TRBD1 (5 bases). V was pared by 6 bases and J by 3 bases, with 9 bases between. CDR3 length equals 12 residues. The chain's CDR3 is CASRTANYEQYF. The CDR3 DNA reads TGTGCCAGCAGGACAGCAAACTACGAGCAGTACTTC.

This chain joins TRBV12-3 or TRBV12-4 and TRBJ1-1; 9 nucleotides match TRBD1. This CDR3 has 14 amino acids. Losses at the gene ends were 3 bases for V and 6 bases for J; bases not matched to a gene: 5. CDR3 residues: CASSLGTGRSEAFF. The CDR3 DNA reads TGTGCCAGCAGTTTGGGGACAGGGAGGTCTGAAGCTTTCTTT.

This sequence joins TRBV11-3 and TRBJ2-1; the match to TRBD2 covers 13 bases. The germline V gene encodes CDR1 SGHNT and CDR2 YENEEA. The CDR3 totals 16 residues. V was pared by 2 bases and J by 7 bases, with 5 bases of the junction left unmatched. CDR3 amino acids: CASSLKTSGGANEQFF. The DNA of the CDR3 is TGTGCCAGCAGCTTAAAAACTAGCGGGGGGGCGAATGAGCAGTTCTTC.

The chain combines TRBV29-1 with TRBJ2-1; D might be TRBD2 (6 bases). Trimming pared 5 bases from V and 6 bases from J, leaving 17 bases between. This CDR3 has 14 amino acids. Germline lookup yields CDR1 SQVTM and CDR2 ANQGSEA. This chain's CDR3 is CSVSVGTDPNEQFF. The CDR3 nucleotides read TGCAGCGTTAGTGTCGGGACTGACCCCAATGAGCAGTTCTTC.

This chain joins TRBV7-3 and TRBJ2-1, with 12 bases fitting TRBD2. Germline assignment: CDR1 SGHTA and CDR2 FQGTGA. The CDR3 contains 15 residues. V lost 1 base to trimming and J lost 6 bases; unmatched junction nucleotides: 1. The CDR3: CASSLKTSGSNEQFF. The CDR3 region has the DNA TGTGCCAGCAGCTTAAAGACTAGCGGGAGCAATGAGCAGTTCTTC.

This clonotype was observed a handful of times. The chain recombines TRBV11-2 with TRBJ2-7; no clear D. The CDR3 sequence is 14 residues long. Germline CDR1 and CDR2: SGHAT and FQNNGV. The V end was cut by 0 bases, the J end by 7 bases, with 13 bases between. The CDR3 DNA is TGTGCCAGCAGCTTAGATTACAACCTGCGGGAGCAGTACGTC. Translated, it gives CASSLDYNLREQYV.

This chain joins TRBV5-1 and TRBJ2-7; a weak D match, TRBD2 (6 bases). Germline V gene data show CDR1 as SGHRS and CDR2 as YFSETQ. This CDR3 is built from 15 residues. With 7 bases removed from V and 3 bases from J, the gap between germline ends came to 20 bases. The CDR3 DNA is TGCGCCAGCGGTGAAGCTCATAGCGGCCTCTACGAGCAGTACTTC. It codes for CASGEAHSGLYEQYF.

This clonotype was seen more than once but under ten times. This chain links TRBV10-2 with TRBJ2-1, with D possibly matching TRBD2 (6 bases). The germline V and J ends were trimmed by 0 bases and 3 bases, with 12 bases remaining between them. CDR1 and CDR2 from the germline V gene are WSHSY and SAAADI. This CDR3 comprises 16 residues. CDR3 coding DNA: TGCGCCAGCAGTGAGTCTTCGCCCGGGGGCTACAATGAGCAGTTCTTC. It is translated as CASSESSPGGYNEQFF.

The V gene is TRBV2, the J gene TRBJ2-1, with TRBD2 matching over 9 bases. The CDR3 is made up of 16 amino acids. V lost 6 bases to trimming and J lost 0 bases; unmatched junction nucleotides: 6. Germline V gene sequence: CDR1 SNHLY, CDR2 FYNNEI. The CDR3 DNA reads TGTGCCAGCAGGGAGAGCGGGGGGTTCTCCTACAATGAGCAGTTCTTC. Amino acids: CASRESGGFSYNEQFF.

This chain connects TRBV7-8 to TRBJ1-5, with a possible D match to TRBD1 (5 bases). Germline V gene lookup returns CDR1 SGHVS and CDR2 FQNEAQ. V shed 2 bases and J shed 0 bases, with 11 bases lying between them. This CDR3 spans 16 amino acids. CDR3 coding DNA: TGTGCCAGCAGCTTACGCAGGGATTATAGCAATCAGCCCCAGCATTTT. Its protein product is CASSLRRDYSNQPQHF. The entire variable domain, with the rest obtained from reference TRBV7-8 and TRBJ1-5, is as follows: GAGVSQSPRYKVAKRGQDVALRCDPISGHVSLFWYQQALGQGPEFLTYFQNEAQLDKSGLPSDRFFAERPEGSVSTLKIQRTQQEDSAVYLCASSLRRDYSNQPQHFGDGTRLSIL.

The chain couples TRBV6-1 to TRBJ2-7; 7 bases align to TRBD1. The germline gives CDR1 MNHNS, CDR2 SASEGT. V lost 7 bases and J lost 0; bases outside the gene matches: 3. The CDR3 has 13 residues. The CDR3 DNA reads TGTGCCAGCAACAGGGACAGCTCCTACGAGCAGTACGTC. Its protein product is CASNRDSSYEQYV.

This clonotype was detected a few times. The rearrangement uses TRBV10-3 and TRBJ1-2; tentative D call: TRBD1 (6 bases). Germline V gene sequence: CDR1 ENHRY, CDR2 SYGVKD. The CDR3 consists of 16 residues. Between the trimmed V and J ends, which lost 6 bases and 1 base, there was a span of 18 bases. DNA of the CDR3: TGTGCCATCAGCAACCGGGACACGAAAATTAACTATGGCTACACCTTC. This codes for CAISNRDTKINYGYTF.

This clonotype turned up a few times. This chain connects TRBV15 to TRBJ2-1; possibly TRBD2 for D (5 bases). The CDR3 spans 14 residues. With 0 bases removed from V and 8 bases from J, the gap between germline ends came to 11 bases. Germline CDR1 LNHNV, CDR2 YYDKDF (reference sequence). The CDR3 loop is CATSRDWLGDEQFF. DNA for the CDR3: TGTGCCACCAGCAGAGATTGGCTCGGGGATGAGCAGTTCTTC.

This clonotype was observed many times. This chain connects TRBV5-1 to TRBJ2-2; 10 bases match TRBD2. The CDR3 consists of 18 residues. Looked up from germline, CDR1 is SGHRS and CDR2 is YFSETQ. With 0 bases clipped from V and 1 base from J, the junction kept 6 bases outside the gene matches. CDR3 DNA sequence: TGCGCCAGCAGCTTGGCCCCAGCGGGAGGGCAGAACACCGGGGAGCTGTTTTTT. Its protein is CASSLAPAGGQNTGELFF.

This clonotype was seen at least ten times. The chain is built from TRBV10-1 and TRBJ2-1; 12 nucleotides align to TRBD2. Losses at the gene ends were 5 bases for V and 6 bases for J; bases not matched to a gene: 8. This CDR3 has 16 residues. The germline V gene has CDR1 WNHNN and CDR2 SYGVQD (reference sequence). The DNA of the CDR3 is TGCGCCAGCAGTTCAAATCCGGGACTAGCGGGCAATGAGCAGTTCTTC. Amino acids: CASSSNPGLAGNEQFF.

The chain recombines TRBV28 with TRBJ2-1; 7 positions agree with TRBD1. CDR3 size: 15 residues. The ends lost 4 bases at V and 2 bases at J; junction bases unmatched: 5. Per germline, CDR1 MDHEN and CDR2 SYDVKM. CDR3 coding DNA: TGTGCCAGCAGTTCCACAGGGGTAGCCTACAATGAGCAGTTCTTC. Encoded protein: CASSSTGVAYNEQFF.

V and J are TRBV20-1 and TRBJ2-5; 8 positions agree with TRBD1. CDR1 and CDR2 (germline): DFQATT, SNEGSKA (reference sequence). The V and J ends lost 6 bases and 1 base, in that order; junction bases with no gene match: 4. This CDR3 region has 13 residues. This chain's CDR3 is CSAGTGLQETQYF. The CDR3 DNA sequence: TGCAGTGCAGGGACAGGTCTCCAAGAGACCCAGTACTTC.

This clonotype has only a few counts. The chain is built from TRBV5-6 and TRBJ1-4, with D unclear. This CDR3 has 12 amino acids. Germline V gives CDR1 SGHDT, CDR2 YYEEEE. Between the trimmed V and J ends, which lost 4 bases and 6 bases, there was a span of 7 bases. The CDR3 DNA reads as TGTGCCAGCAGCCTGACCGATGAAAAACTGTTTTTT. This codes for CASSLTDEKLFF. Filled out from reference TRBV5-6 and TRBJ1-4, the complete variable domain reads DAGVTQSPTHLIKTRGQQVTLRCSPKSGHDTVSWYQQALGQGPQFIFQYYEEEERQRGNFPDRFSGHQFPNYSSELNVNALLLGDSALYLCASSLTDEKLFFGSGTQLSVL.

This clonotype was seen a few times. This sequence joins TRBV5-1 and TRBJ2-2; no reliable D call. CDR1 is SGHRS and CDR2 is YFSETQ in the germline V gene. The CDR3 contains 14 residues. V was pared by 5 bases and J by 4 bases, with 12 bases between. The CDR3 protein is CASRGAVATGELFF. The DNA of the CDR3 is TGCGCCAGCAGGGGTGCAGTGGCCACCGGGGAGCTGTTTTTT.

The table lists this clonotype with a few counts. This chain uses TRBV20-1 with TRBJ1-4, with D tentatively TRBD1 (6 bases). Per germline, CDR1 DFQATT and CDR2 SNEGSKA (reference sequence). CDR3 size: 13 residues. V lost 4 bases and J 7 bases, leaving 13 bases between the germline ends. The CDR3 nucleotides are TGCAGTGCTAACCGGCCACAGGGTGAAAAACTGTTTTTT. Protein sequence: CSANRPQGEKLFF.

The V call is TRBV3-1, the J call TRBJ2-1; either TRBD1 or TRBD2 may supply D (5 bases each). The CDR3 is made up of 13 amino acids. V gave up 8 bases and J gave up 9 bases, with 17 bases separating them. CDR1 and CDR2 from the germline V gene are LGHDT and YNNKEL (reference sequence). Written as DNA, the CDR3 is TGTGCCAGCTCGCTTACCGGGACCAGTGAGCAGTTCTTC. Protein sequence: CASSLTGTSEQFF.

The J gene is TRBJ1-2, the V gene TRBV10-3, with D maybe TRBD1 (6 bases). Per the germline V gene, CDR1 is ENHRY and CDR2 is SYGVKD. This CDR3 contains 17 residues. The germline V and J ends were trimmed by 6 bases and 0 bases, with 20 bases remaining between them. DNA for the CDR3: TGTGCCATCAGCCGAGAGTCTGGGGACACATCTAACTATGGCTACACCTTC. Translating gives CAISRESGDTSNYGYTF.

V usage is TRBV10-3 and J usage is TRBJ2-3; 7 positions match TRBD1. The junction had 6 bases not matched to a gene; V was cut back by 7 bases and J by 2 bases. CDR1 ENHRY and CDR2 SYGVKD come from the germline V gene. The CDR3 is made up of 14 amino acids. CDR3 DNA sequence: TGTGCCATCAAGACGACAGGGCCCACAGATACGCAGTATTTT. This sequence encodes CAIKTTGPTDTQYF.